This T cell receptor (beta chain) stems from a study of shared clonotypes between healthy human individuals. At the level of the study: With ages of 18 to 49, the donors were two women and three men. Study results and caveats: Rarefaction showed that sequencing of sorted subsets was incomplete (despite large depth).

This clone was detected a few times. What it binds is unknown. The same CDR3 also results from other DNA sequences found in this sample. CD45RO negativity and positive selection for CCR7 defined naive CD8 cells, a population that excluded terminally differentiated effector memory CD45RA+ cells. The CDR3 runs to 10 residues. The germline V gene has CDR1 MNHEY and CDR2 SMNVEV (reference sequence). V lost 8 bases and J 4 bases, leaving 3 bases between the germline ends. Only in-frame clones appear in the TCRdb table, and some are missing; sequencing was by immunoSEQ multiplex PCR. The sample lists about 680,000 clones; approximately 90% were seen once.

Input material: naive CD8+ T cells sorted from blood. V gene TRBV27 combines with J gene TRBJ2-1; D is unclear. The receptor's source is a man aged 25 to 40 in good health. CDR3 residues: CASGYNEQFF. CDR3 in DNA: TGTGCCAGCGGTTACAATGAGCAGTTCTTC.